This entry lists 25 T cell receptor beta chains sequenced from one sample in a study of blood T cell repertoires in COVID-19. Assay used: immunoSEQ multiplex PCR; TCRdb lists only in-frame clones, some missing. This table has about 170,000 clones, around four fifths appearing once. The sequenced sample consisted of peripheral blood. These receptors were taken from an elderly woman with COVID-19, enrolled during active disease.

J is TRBJ1-2 and V is TRBV6-5, with 8 bases matching TRBD1. Trimming at V came to 8 bases and at J to 7 bases, leaving 12 bases not matched to a gene. This CDR3 comprises 14 residues. Germline-derived CDR1 and CDR2 are MNHEY and SVGAGI. The CDR3 loop reads CASLPIDRGGGYTF. The CDR3 bases are TGTGCCAGCCTTCCGATTGACAGGGGTGGTGGCTACACCTTC.

V gene TRBV28 combines with J gene TRBJ1-5; TRBD1 matches at 7 bases. This CDR3 has 15 residues. Germline-derived CDR1 and CDR2 are MDHEN and SYDVKM. The V and J ends lost 5 bases and 5 bases, in that order; junction bases with no gene match: 9. For the CDR3, the DNA is TGTGCCAGCAGTAGCCCGGACAGGAAGGATCAGCCCCAGCATTTT. Encoded protein: CASSSPDRKDQPQHF.

V usage is TRBV3-1 (or the pseudogene TRBV3-2) and J usage is TRBJ2-5; 9 bases agree with TRBD1. The germline V gene has CDR1 LGHDT and CDR2 YNNKEL (reference sequence). The CDR3 is 15 residues long. V was clipped by 4 bases and J by 5 bases; unmatched bases: 8. In DNA, the CDR3 is TGTGCCAGCAGCCTTCAAGGGACAGGGAGGGAGACCCAGTACTTC. This encodes CASSLQGTGRETQYF.

The chain uses TRBV7-2 and TRBJ2-2, with a weak D call TRBD1 (6 bases). The V gene lost 1 base and the J gene lost 8 bases, with 11 bases spanning the gap. This CDR3 spans 14 amino acids. CDR1 is SGHTA, CDR2 FQGNSA, per germline. The CDR3: CASSLGRGEGELFF. The CDR3 nucleotides are TGTGCCAGCAGCTTAGGCAGGGGAGAAGGGGAGCTGTTTTTT. Full variable domain (rest looked up from reference TRBV7-2 and TRBJ2-2): GAGVSQSPSNKVTEKGKDVELRCDPISGHTALYWYRQSLGQGLEFLIYFQGNSAPDKSGLPSDRFSAERTGGSVSTLTIQRTQQEDSAVYLCASSLGRGEGELFFGEGSRLTVL.

This clone was detected ten times or more. The CDR3 spells CASSYVGANYGYTF. CDR3 sequence (DNA): TGTGCCAGCAGTTATGTAGGGGCTAACTATGGCTACACCTTC. The chain combines TRBV6-5 with TRBJ1-2; weak D call: TRBD1 (5 bases). Per the germline V gene, CDR1 is MNHEY and CDR2 is SVGAGI. The CDR3 has 14 residues. V gave up 3 bases and J gave up 0 bases, with 8 bases separating them.

As DNA, the CDR3 is TGTGCCAGCAGCTTGGCAACTAGCGGGAGGCTGAGCTCCTACGAGCAGTACTTC. Protein product: CASSLATSGRLSSYEQYF. The V and J genes are TRBV5-5 and TRBJ2-7, with 12 bases lining up with TRBD2. CDR1 and CDR2 (germline): SGHKS, YYEKEE (reference sequence). V trimming: 0 bases; J trimming: 0 bases; junction bases outside the gene matches: 7. The CDR3 totals 18 residues.

This chain links TRBV5-1 with TRBJ2-6, with TRBD2 matching 7 bases. With 4 bases clipped from V and 0 bases from J, the junction kept 7 bases outside the gene matches. CDR1 is SGHRS and CDR2 is YFSETQ in the germline V gene. The length of the CDR3 is 17 residues. The CDR3 protein is CASSPPGGTSGANVLTF. As DNA, the CDR3 is TGCGCCAGCAGCCCCCCCGGGGGGACCTCTGGGGCCAACGTCCTGACTTTC.

This chain joins TRBV5-1 and TRBJ1-1, with 8 nucleotides matching TRBD1. J lost 3 bases, V lost 5 bases, and 3 bases had no gene match. The CDR3 runs to 13 residues. CDR1 is SGHRS and CDR2 is YFSETQ in the germline V gene. CDR3 protein: CASRKDRDTEAFF. CDR3 sequence (DNA): TGCGCCAGCAGGAAGGACAGGGACACTGAAGCTTTCTTT.

V usage is TRBV15 and J usage is TRBJ1-6; D is uncertain. From germline, CDR1 is LNHNV and CDR2 YYDKDF (reference sequence). V gave up 1 base and J gave up 6 bases, with 4 bases separating them. CDR3 length: 13 amino acids. The CDR3 protein is CATSRGLNSPLHF. DNA for the CDR3: TGTGCCACCAGCAGAGGACTTAATTCACCCCTCCACTTT.

J is TRBJ1-4 and V is TRBV5-1, with no clear D. In germline, CDR1 is SGHRS, CDR2 YFSETQ. This CDR3 has 15 residues. The ends were cut back, 4 bases at V and 8 bases at J, with 18 bases in the middle. CDR3 nucleotide sequence: TGCGCCAGCAGCCCTACCGATCCGGGCGGGGAAAAACTGTTTTTT. It specifies CASSPTDPGGEKLFF.

This clone appeared once. The chain recombines TRBV5-1 with TRBJ1-6; D is ambiguous. The ends were cut back, 6 bases at V and 2 bases at J, with 12 bases in the middle. CDR1 and CDR2 from the germline V gene are SGHRS and YFSETQ. The CDR3 extends over 15 amino acids. CDR3 loop: CASTFTGAYNSPLHF. CDR3 sequence (DNA): TGCGCCAGCACCTTCACCGGGGCCTATAATTCACCCCTCCACTTT. Full variable domain (outside the CDR3, taken from reference TRBV5-1 and TRBJ1-6): KAGVTQTPRYLIKTRGQQVTLSCSPISGHRSVSWYQQTPGQGLQFLFEYFSETQRNKGNFPGRFSGRQFSNSRSEMNVSTLELGDSALYLCASTFTGAYNSPLHFGNGTRLTVT.

The chain joins TRBV25-1 to TRBJ2-7, with TRBD2 matching 8 bases. The CDR3 spans 13 residues. The V gene end was trimmed by 10 bases and the J gene end by 7 bases; junction bases not matched to a gene: 12. Germline CDR1 MGHDK, CDR2 SYGVNS. The CDR3 protein is CATPQGPGGEQYF. The CDR3 nucleotides are TGTGCCACACCTCAGGGCCCGGGAGGGGAGCAGTACTTC.

This sequence joins TRBV5-1 and TRBJ2-1; 8 bases match TRBD2. After removal of 0 bases from V and 13 bases from J, the junction contained 9 bases not matched to a gene. This CDR3 is 14 amino acids long. Germline CDR1 is SGHRS and CDR2 is YFSETQ. The CDR3 is CASSLATSGDEQFF. CDR3 bases: TGCGCCAGCAGCTTGGCCACTAGCGGAGACGAACAGTTCTTC.

This rearrangement joins TRBV15 to TRBJ2-7; 13 positions agree with TRBD2. J gave up 0 bases and V 5 bases, and 4 bases lay outside the gene matches. The CDR3 has 16 amino acids. Germline V gene data show CDR1 as LNHNV and CDR2 as YYDKDF (reference sequence). The CDR3, as DNA: TGTGCCACCAGCGGGTGGACTAGCGGGAGCTCCTACGAGCAGTACTTC. Translating gives CATSGWTSGSSYEQYF.

The gene calls are TRBV15 and TRBJ1-5; 8 nucleotides line up with TRBD1. The CDR3 is 17 amino acids. V shed 0 bases and J 3 bases; nucleotides not matched to a gene: 7. CDR1 is LNHNV, CDR2 YYDKDF, per germline (reference sequence). The CDR3 coding sequence is TGTGCCACCAGCAGAGATCTCCCGACAGGGGTCAATCAGCCCCAGCATTTT. This gives the protein CATSRDLPTGVNQPQHF. The full variable domain, in which reference TRBV15 and TRBJ1-5 provide the parts outside the CDR3, is DAMVIQNPRYQVTQFGKPVTLSCSQTLNHNVMYWYQQKSSQAPKLLFHYYDKDFNNEADTPDNFQSRRPNTSFCFLDIRSPGLGDTAMYLCATSRDLPTGVNQPQHFGDGTRLSIL.

This clone was seen a few times. V usage is TRBV7-5 and J usage is TRBJ2-2; the table's D gene call, TRBD1, was not cross checked with the DNA. TRBV7-5 corresponds to a pseudogene. This CDR3 is built from 18 residues. Here the CDR3 reads CVRSLEGRRTGRFGELFF. CDR3 coding DNA: TGTGTCAGAAGCTTAGAAGGTAGACGGACAGGGAGATTCGGGGAGCTGTTTTTT.

The chain recombines TRBV5-1 with TRBJ2-5; TRBD1 matches 10 bases. Trimming cost V 3 bases and J 0 bases; bases outside gene matches: 5. The CDR3 length is 16 residues. Germline-derived CDR1 and CDR2 are SGHRS and YFSETQ. CDR3 amino acids: CASSSLDRGYQETQYF. The CDR3 nucleotides are TGCGCCAGCAGCTCCCTGGACAGGGGGTACCAAGAGACCCAGTACTTC. The whole variable domain, remainder taken from reference TRBV5-1 and TRBJ2-5, is KAGVTQTPRYLIKTRGQQVTLSCSPISGHRSVSWYQQTPGQGLQFLFEYFSETQRNKGNFPGRFSGRQFSNSRSEMNVSTLELGDSALYLCASSSLDRGYQETQYFGPGTRLLVL.

The chain employs TRBV19 and TRBJ1-2, with D possibly matching TRBD1 (6 bases). CDR1 and CDR2 from the germline V gene are LNHDA and SQIVND (reference sequence). Trimming took 8 bases from V and 4 from J, leaving 11 bases between them. CDR3 size: 12 residues. The CDR3 coding sequence is TGTGCCAGTTGGACAGCGGCCTATGGCTACACCTTC. This codes for CASWTAAYGYTF.

The chain couples TRBV21-1 to TRBJ2-1; TRBD1, the table's D call, was not compared with the DNA. TRBV21-1 is listed as a pseudogene. There are 16 residues in the CDR3. This CDR3 reads CASSTTGDVPSNEQFF. The CDR3, as DNA: TGTGCCAGCAGCACGACAGGGGATGTGCCTAGCAATGAGCAGTTCTTC.

The chain couples TRBV7-9 to TRBJ2-3; 8 nucleotides match TRBD1. Germline values: CDR1 SEHNR, CDR2 FQNEAQ (reference sequence). This CDR3 region has 15 residues. J gave up 2 bases and V 3 bases, and 4 bases lay outside the gene matches. CDR3 DNA sequence: TGTGCCAGCAGCTTCTGGGACAGGAACACAGATACGCAGTATTTT. It translates to CASSFWDRNTDTQYF.

The chain links TRBV27 to TRBJ1-6; D not resolved. V lost 6 bases to trimming and J lost 7 bases, with 7 bases between them. CDR1 and CDR2 from the germline V gene are MNHEY and SMNVEV (reference sequence). The CDR3 has 12 residues. DNA of the CDR3: TGTGCCAGCAGGGTTGGCAATTCACCCCTCCACTTT. Translation: CASRVGNSPLHF.

This clone was recorded a few times. This chain uses TRBV29-1 with TRBJ2-3; D might be TRBD1 (6 bases). Germline CDR1 and CDR2: SQVTM and ANQGSEA. V shed 3 bases and J shed 1 base, with 11 bases lying between them. There are 14 residues in the CDR3. This chain's CDR3 is CSVDAKGGTDTQYF. CDR3 nucleotides: TGCAGCGTTGACGCTAAGGGGGGCACAGATACGCAGTATTTT.

The V and J genes are TRBV7-8 and TRBJ2-2; 7 bases map to TRBD2. J lost 4 bases, V lost 2 bases, and 4 bases had no gene match. This CDR3 has 15 amino acids. Germline CDR1 is SGHVS and CDR2 is FQNEAQ. The CDR3 loop reads CASSLRGEGTGELFF. In DNA, the CDR3 is TGTGCCAGCAGCTTACGGGGGGAGGGCACCGGGGAGCTGTTTTTT.

The chain joins TRBV27 to TRBJ2-3; D may be TRBD1 (6 bases). Per the germline V gene, CDR1 is MNHEY and CDR2 is SMNVEV (reference sequence). The V gene lost 3 bases and the J gene lost 2 bases, with 18 bases spanning the gap. The CDR3 loop spans 17 amino acids. In DNA, the CDR3 is TGTGCCAGCAGTTTCCGGGACACCACTCGCGACACAGATACGCAGTATTTT. Protein sequence: CASSFRDTTRDTDTQYF.

This clone showed up just once. The rearrangement uses TRBV3-1 (or the pseudogene TRBV3-2) and TRBJ2-1, with TRBD2 matching 7 bases. After removal of 8 bases from V and 8 bases from J, the junction contained 9 bases not matched to a gene. The CDR3 extends over 13 amino acids. Germline V gene lookup returns CDR1 LGHDT and CDR2 YNNKEL (reference sequence). The CDR3 bases are TGTGCCAGCGGGAGGGCCAGTAAGGATGAGCAGTTCTTC. It codes for CASGRASKDEQFF.